This passage covers 15 T cell receptor beta chains from one sample sequenced in a study of spatial heterogeneity in lung cancer. TCRdb recomputed calls from the 5' RACE reads with MiXCR, one row per CDR3 protein. Here the sample spans more than 60,000 distinct CDR3 sequences, under 8.5% being singletons. Regarding time point: sample taken at primary tumor resection. The material sequenced was PBMCs, taken at surgery. The receptors come from a male donor with early-stage non-small cell lung cancer.

CDR3 region: CASSLAGDETQYF. The DNA for the CDR3 is TGTGCCAGCAGCTTAGCAGGGGACGAGACCCAGTACTTC. The rearrangement joins TRBV7-9 to TRBJ2-5; D is perhaps TRBD1 or TRBD2 (5 bases each). Germline values: CDR1 SEHNR, CDR2 FQNEAQ (reference sequence). The CDR3 is 13 residues long. The V end lost 0 bases, the J end lost 5 bases, and 7 bases lay between the germline ends.

This clonotype was counted ten times or more. The J gene is TRBJ2-7, the V gene TRBV20-1, with D maybe TRBD2 (5 bases). The CDR3 totals 11 residues. Trimming took off 5 bases at V and 3 bases at J, with 8 bases between the two ends. Germline CDR1 is DFQATT and CDR2 is SNEGSKA (reference sequence). The CDR3 protein is CSAPRDYEQYF. CDR3 sequence (DNA): TGCAGTGCTCCACGGGACTACGAGCAGTACTTC.

This chain uses TRBV29-1 with TRBJ2-1, with 8 bases lining up with TRBD2. This CDR3 region has 16 residues. The germline V gene has CDR1 SQVTM and CDR2 ANQGSEA. V was clipped by 1 base and J by 2 bases; unmatched bases: 7. The CDR3 loop is CSVEGSSGATYNEQFF. The CDR3 DNA is TGCAGCGTTGAAGGTAGTAGCGGGGCGACCTACAATGAGCAGTTCTTC.

The sample holds a few counts of this clonotype. This chain joins TRBV5-1 and TRBJ2-2, with D maybe TRBD1 (5 bases). In germline, CDR1 is SGHRS, CDR2 YFSETQ. The CDR3 is 16 residues long. The V end lost 1 base, the J end lost 4 bases, and 14 bases lay between the germline ends. CDR3 protein: CASSLNRGGGTGELFF. The CDR3 coding sequence is TGCGCCAGCAGCTTGAATAGGGGCGGCGGCACCGGGGAGCTGTTTTTT.

In its sample, this clonotype was seen a few times. The gene calls are TRBV12-3 or TRBV12-4 and TRBJ1-3, with a weak D call TRBD1 (5 bases). The CDR3 is 16 residues long. The germline V and J ends were trimmed by 1 base and 4 bases, with 14 bases remaining between them. This CDR3 reads CASSLGQGDAGNTIYF. The CDR3 DNA is TGTGCCAGCAGTTTAGGGCAGGGCGACGCGGGAAACACCATATATTTT.

Ten or more counts support this clonotype. The CDR3 reads CATQSTDTQYF. CDR3 in DNA: TGTGCCACCCAAAGCACAGATACGCAGTATTTT. The V call is TRBV24-1, the J call TRBJ2-3; D not resolved. Between the trimmed V and J ends, which lost 9 bases and 0 bases, there was a span of 3 bases. Germline loops: CDR1 KGHDR, CDR2 SFDVKD. CDR3 length: 11 amino acids.

The sample holds many counts of this clonotype. This sequence joins TRBV2 and TRBJ2-7, with TRBD2 matching 8 bases. Germline-derived CDR1 and CDR2 are SNHLY and FYNNEI. J was trimmed by 5 bases and V by 7 bases; bases with no gene match: 13. The CDR3 has 15 amino acids. This chain's CDR3 is CASKTTSGRTHEQYF. CDR3 bases: TGTGCCAGCAAAACCACTAGCGGCCGAACGCACGAGCAGTACTTC.

The chain's CDR3 is CASRTKVLGDTEAFF. Written as DNA, the CDR3 is TGTGCCAGCAGGACTAAAGTCCTGGGGGACACTGAAGCTTTCTTT. The chain couples TRBV12-3 or TRBV12-4 to TRBJ1-1; TRBD1 might be the D (5 bases). The CDR3 extends over 15 amino acids. With 6 bases removed from V and 3 bases from J, the gap between germline ends came to 17 bases.

This clonotype was observed many times. The gene calls are TRBV7-9 and TRBJ2-1, with 12 bases lining up with TRBD2. Per the germline V gene, CDR1 is SEHNR and CDR2 is FQNEAQ (reference sequence). The CDR3 extends over 17 amino acids. V shed 5 bases and J 5 bases; nucleotides not matched to a gene: 10. The CDR3: CASSPPSGREGDNEQFF. CDR3 sequence (DNA): TGTGCCAGCAGCCCCCCTAGCGGGAGGGAAGGGGACAATGAGCAGTTCTTC. The full variable domain, completed using reference TRBV7-9 and TRBJ2-1, is DTGVSQNPRHKITKRGQNVTFRCDPISEHNRLYWYRQTLGQGPEFLTYFQNEAQLEKSRLLSDRFSAERPKGSFSTLEIQRTEQGDSAMYLCASSPPSGREGDNEQFFGPGTRLTVL.

There are a few counts of this clonotype. The chain recombines TRBV5-1 with TRBJ2-5; perhaps TRBD2 as D (6 bases). The germline V and J ends were trimmed by 4 bases and 4 bases, with 11 bases remaining between them. Germline V gene sequence: CDR1 SGHRS, CDR2 YFSETQ. This CDR3 is 13 amino acids long. CDR3 coding DNA: TGCGCCAGCAGCGGTGGGAGGACAGAGACCCAGTACTTC. It is translated as CASSGGRTETQYF.

This clonotype appeared many times. The rearrangement joins TRBV3-1 to TRBJ2-3, with 7 bases lining up with TRBD2. The CDR3 contains 18 residues. Germline CDR1 and CDR2: LGHDT and YNNKEL (reference sequence). With V trimmed by 0 bases and J by 3 bases, 12 bases remained unmatched. CDR3 sequence reads: CASSQDSPLAGVTDTQYF. In DNA form, the CDR3 reads TGTGCCAGCAGCCAAGATTCCCCACTGGCGGGAGTAACAGATACGCAGTATTTT.

This clonotype has just a few counts. The gene calls are TRBV5-6 and TRBJ2-6; D remains ambiguous. This CDR3 spans 15 amino acids. V was pared by 0 bases and J by 1 base, with 5 bases between. Germline V lookup: CDR1 SGHDT, CDR2 YYEEEE. CDR3 protein: CASSLDMSGANVLTF. CDR3 sequence (DNA): TGTGCCAGCAGCTTGGATATGTCTGGGGCCAACGTCCTGACTTTC.

V gene TRBV6-1 combines with J gene TRBJ2-5; maybe TRBD2 (5 bases). Trimming removed 3 bases from V and 2 bases from J, with 13 bases in between. The CDR3 contains 15 residues. Germline loops: CDR1 MNHNS, CDR2 SASEGT. Here the CDR3 reads CASSEIGGLQETQYF. The CDR3, as DNA: TGTGCCAGCAGTGAGATTGGAGGATTGCAAGAGACCCAGTACTTC.

CDR3 in DNA: TGTGCCAGCAGTGAATATGGGGGGACAGATACGCAGTATTTT. This codes for CASSEYGGTDTQYF. The chain carries TRBV6-1 and TRBJ2-3; TRBD2 is a possible D gene (6 bases). The CDR3 runs 14 residues. CDR1 and CDR2 from the germline V gene are MNHNS and SASEGT. V dropped 2 bases and J dropped 3 bases, with 9 bases sitting between them.

In its sample, this clonotype was seen many times. This chain joins TRBV7-9 and TRBJ1-3; D ambiguous. The germline CDR1 and CDR2 sequences are SEHNR and FQNEAQ (reference sequence). Trimming pared 6 bases from V and 7 bases from J, leaving 4 bases between. This CDR3 region has 10 residues. CDR3 nucleotide sequence: TGTGCCAGCAGGGGCAACACCATATATTTT. This gives the protein CASRGNTIYF.